The 18 T cell receptor beta chains reported below all come from one sample, sequenced in a study of OX40 agonist ivuxolimab in advanced cancers. Some clones are missing from TCRdb's copy, which holds only in-frame ones; the method was immunoSEQ multiplex PCR. The table has around 94,000 clones, roughly 90% seen once. This material consisted of CD4+ or CD8+ T cells sorted from blood, taken in a trial of the OX40 agonist ivuxolimab. The origin of the receptors is an adult with an advanced solid tumor such as melanoma, head and neck, liver or kidney cancer.

The chain uses TRBV25-1 and TRBJ1-1; a possible D gene is TRBD1 (5 bases). This CDR3 spans 13 amino acids. Trimming stripped 8 bases from V and 5 bases from J, with 15 bases between. Looked up from germline, CDR1 is MGHDK and CDR2 is SYGVNS. CDR3 coding DNA: TGTGCCAGCGGGGGGTGGCTTGGGACTGAAGCTTTCTTT. Translation: CASGGWLGTEAFF. The variable domain in full, with the rest retrieved from reference TRBV25-1 and TRBJ1-1, is EADIYQTPRYLVIGTGKKITLECSQTMGHDKMYWYQQDPGMELHLIHYSYGVNSTEKGDLSSESTVSRIRTEHFPLTLESARPSHTSQYLCASGGWLGTEAFFGQGTRLTVV.

V is TRBV5-6 and J is TRBJ2-1, with D possibly matching TRBD2 (6 bases). The CDR3 is 14 amino acids. The V gene's germline CDR1 is SGHDT and CDR2 YYEEEE. V was pared by 2 bases and J by 6 bases, with 12 bases between. The CDR3 here is CASSFAGFGNEQFF. The CDR3 region has the DNA TGTGCCAGCAGCTTTGCGGGATTTGGCAATGAGCAGTTCTTC.

The V and J genes are TRBV19 and TRBJ1-2; weak D call: TRBD1 (6 bases). V was shortened by 3 bases and J by 4 bases, with 24 bases between the two germline ends. Looked up from germline, CDR1 is LNHDA and CDR2 is SQIVND (reference sequence). The CDR3 consists of 18 residues. The CDR3 spells CASSMAGGSIPLLYGYTF. The CDR3 DNA follows: TGTGCCAGTAGTATGGCGGGGGGCTCTATCCCCCTCCTCTATGGCTACACCTTC.

DNA of the CDR3: TGTGCCAGCAGCTTGGATAGGCGCCCCGGAGGCTCCTACAATGAGCAGTTCTTC. Protein: CASSLDRRPGGSYNEQFF. The gene calls are TRBV5-6 and TRBJ2-1; D may be TRBD2 (5 bases). In germline, CDR1 is SGHDT, CDR2 YYEEEE. The CDR3 has 18 residues. Trimming took off 0 bases at V and 0 bases at J, with 16 bases between the two ends.

This chain joins TRBV12-5 and TRBJ2-7, with D maybe TRBD2 (6 bases). This CDR3 is built from 16 residues. Trimming stripped 0 bases from V and 9 bases from J, with 21 bases between. Germline assignment: CDR1 LGHNT and CDR2 FRNRAP. The CDR3 here is CASGLVLAGTPFGQYF. The CDR3 DNA follows: TGTGCTAGTGGTTTGGTATTGGCGGGAACCCCTTTCGGGCAGTACTTC.

The CDR3 bases are TGTGCCAGCAGTTATACAGGGGTAGATGAGCAGTTCTTC. As protein: CASSYTGVDEQFF. V usage is TRBV6-5 and J usage is TRBJ2-1; 7 positions agree with TRBD1. V trimming: 3 bases; J trimming: 8 bases; junction bases outside the gene matches: 4. The germline CDR1 and CDR2 sequences are MNHEY and SVGAGI. The CDR3 has 13 residues.

V and J are TRBV9 and TRBJ1-4; 9 bases align to TRBD1. V lost 3 bases to trimming and J lost 5 bases; unmatched junction nucleotides: 2. There are 14 residues in the CDR3. The germline gives CDR1 SGDLS, CDR2 YYNGEE. The CDR3 DNA reads as TGTGCCAGCAGCGGACAGGGGGAGAATGAAAAACTGTTTTTT. This translates into CASSGQGENEKLFF.

This clone was observed a single time. This sequence joins TRBV27 and TRBJ1-2; D possibly corresponds to TRBD1 (6 bases). The CDR3 runs to 16 residues. Germline lookup yields CDR1 MNHEY and CDR2 SMNVEV (reference sequence). Between the trimmed V and J ends, which lost 0 bases and 5 bases, there was a span of 16 bases. The CDR3 spells CASSLSQGAGTYGYTF. In DNA, the CDR3 is TGTGCCAGCAGTTTATCCCAAGGGGCCGGGACATATGGCTACACCTTC.

The CDR3 is CASSSNRHTQNTGELFF. CDR3 nucleotide sequence: TGTGCCAGCAGTTCCAACCGACATACACAGAACACCGGGGAGCTGTTTTTT. The rearrangement links TRBV27 to TRBJ2-2; D call uncertain. Deletions cut 4 bases from V and 1 base from J, with 16 bases between. The CDR3 is 17 residues long. Germline values: CDR1 MNHEY, CDR2 SMNVEV (reference sequence).

The chain couples TRBV6-5 to TRBJ1-1; a weak D match, TRBD1 (6 bases). Germline lookup yields CDR1 MNHEY and CDR2 SVGAGI. V was cut by 6 bases and J by 4 bases, with 15 bases left in between. This CDR3 has 14 amino acids. CDR3 in DNA: TGTGCCAGCAGCCCGACGCCGGACAGCACTGAAGCTTTCTTT. Translation: CASSPTPDSTEAFF.

The sample holds many counts of this clone. The V and J genes are TRBV6-1 and TRBJ1-5, with 12 bases matching TRBD1. The CDR3 contains 17 residues. Germline V CDR1 and CDR2: MNHNS, SASEGT. V trimming: 4 bases; J trimming: 5 bases; junction bases outside the gene matches: 9. This chain's CDR3 is CASSGYSGTGGHQPQHF. DNA of the CDR3: TGTGCCAGCAGTGGTTACTCCGGGACAGGGGGCCATCAGCCCCAGCATTTT.

The chain recombines TRBV7-8 with TRBJ2-7, with 8 nucleotides matching TRBD2. Trimming at V came to 4 bases and at J to 3 bases, leaving 8 bases not matched to a gene. Germline CDR1 is SGHVS and CDR2 is FQNEAQ. The CDR3 has 15 residues. The CDR3 DNA follows: TGTGCCAGCAGCTACAAGGAGCGGGGGTTCTACGAGCAGTACTTC. Translation: CASSYKERGFYEQYF.

This chain joins TRBV28 and TRBJ2-5; the D gene is possibly TRBD1 (6 bases). CDR1 MDHEN and CDR2 SYDVKM come from the germline V gene. The CDR3 contains 14 residues. V was trimmed by 3 bases and J by 2 bases, leaving 10 bases between them. CDR3 sequence: CASSFGRGQETQYF. For the CDR3, the DNA is TGTGCCAGCAGTTTCGGCAGGGGACAAGAGACCCAGTACTTC. Using reference TRBV28 and TRBJ2-5 for the parts outside the CDR3, the full variable domain is DVKVTQSSRYLVKRTGEKVFLECVQDMDHENMFWYRQDPGLGLRLIYFSYDVKMKEKGDIPEGYSVSREKKERFSLILESASTNQTSMYLCASSFGRGQETQYFGPGTRLLVL.

There are a few counts of this clone. The V call is TRBV15, the J call TRBJ1-6, with D tentatively TRBD1 (5 bases). Germline CDR1 LNHNV, CDR2 YYDKDF (reference sequence). The CDR3 is 13 residues long. V lost 10 bases, J lost 10 bases, and 17 bases lay in between. For the CDR3, the DNA is TGTGCCATCGGGACTGGTCTTTTGTCACCCCTCCACTTT. Residues: CAIGTGLLSPLHF.

This rearrangement joins TRBV27 to TRBJ2-1; TRBD1 aligns across 8 bases. The V gene end was trimmed by 6 bases and the J gene end by 6 bases; junction bases not matched to a gene: 7. In germline, CDR1 is MNHEY, CDR2 SMNVEV (reference sequence). The CDR3 is 14 residues long. The CDR3 DNA is TGTGCCAGCAGCTCGTGGGGACAGGTCAATGAGCAGTTCTTC. Amino acids: CASSSWGQVNEQFF.

The V gene is TRBV9, the J gene TRBJ2-1, with 8 bases identical to TRBD2. This CDR3 is built from 15 residues. V lost 3 bases and J lost 2; bases outside the gene matches: 4. The germline CDR1 and CDR2 sequences are SGDLS and YYNGEE. The CDR3 DNA reads TGTGCCAGCAGCGCAAGCGGGAGCGCCTACAATGAGCAGTTCTTC. Protein product: CASSASGSAYNEQFF.

This sequence joins TRBV29-1 and TRBJ2-7, with TRBD2 matching 8 bases. The CDR3 is 12 residues long. Losses at the gene ends were 6 bases for V and 3 bases for J; bases not matched to a gene: 4. Germline V gene lookup returns CDR1 SQVTM and CDR2 ANQGSEA. The DNA for the CDR3 is TGCAGCGTCCTTAGCGGGGACTACGAGCAGTACTTC. This translates into CSVLSGDYEQYF.

This chain links TRBV28 with TRBJ1-1, with D perhaps matching TRBD1 (6 bases). Looked up from germline, CDR1 is MDHEN and CDR2 is SYDVKM. This CDR3 spans 14 amino acids. Trimming shortened V by 3 bases and J by 4 bases, and 12 bases separated the two germline ends. The CDR3 bases are TGTGCCAGCAGTTTGGTGACAGGCCCCACTGAAGCTTTCTTT. This encodes CASSLVTGPTEAFF.